This T cell receptor beta chain was sequenced during a study of blood T cell repertoires in COVID-19. Overall study: The study drew acute and convalescent COVID-19 samples from the United States, Italy and Spain.

V dropped 5 bases and J dropped 4; count of bases not matched to a gene: 4. This CDR3 has 15 amino acids. The V gene's germline CDR1 is MNHEY and CDR2 SVGAGI. Data came from immunoSEQ multiplex PCR; TCRdb stores just in-frame clones and leaves some out. The sample consists of approximately 150,000 clones, less than 80% of them appearing once. This TCR was recovered from a woman in her 70s in a cohort exposed to, infected with or recovered from COVID-19 (not recorded which). What was sequenced was PBMCs or T cells enriched from blood (not recorded which). The chain uses TRBV6-5 and TRBJ2-3, with TRBD2 matching 12 bases. The CDR3 DNA is TGTGCCAGCAGTACGACTAGCGGGAGTGCAGATACGCAGTATTTT. It is translated as CASSTTSGSADTQYF.